Following are 8 T cell receptor beta chains from one sample sequenced in a study of T cell responses to AZD1222 COVID-19 vaccine. Measured with immunoSEQ multiplex PCR; TCRdb has only the in-frame clones, and not every one. The sample holds some 150,000 clones, about 81% seen once. Sample: peripheral blood, taken on day 0 of MenACWY control vaccination. The source of these receptors is an adult in good health.

The chain couples TRBV7-3 to TRBJ2-5, with TRBD2 identical over 12 bases. The CDR3 covers 16 residues. Germline lookup yields CDR1 SGHTA and CDR2 FQGTGA. Losses at the gene ends were 2 bases for V and 2 bases for J; bases not matched to a gene: 3. CDR3 sequence: CASSLGGTSGQETQYF. CDR3 nucleotide sequence: TGTGCCAGCAGCTTAGGCGGGACTAGCGGGCAAGAGACCCAGTACTTC.

This chain joins TRBV30 and TRBJ1-1; no reliable D call. CDR1 GTSNPN and CDR2 SVGIG come from the germline V gene (reference sequence). The CDR3 length is 11 residues. The ends were cut back, 3 bases at V and 2 bases at J, with 4 bases in the middle. This CDR3 reads CAWSKNTEAFF. The CDR3 bases are TGTGCCTGGAGCAAAAACACTGAAGCTTTCTTT.

This chain joins TRBV3-1 (or the pseudogene TRBV3-2) and TRBJ2-5, with 9 bases matching TRBD2. V trimming: 3 bases; J trimming: 1 base; junction bases outside the gene matches: 0. CDR1 and CDR2 (germline): LGHDT, YNNKEL (reference sequence). The CDR3 extends over 14 amino acids. This CDR3 reads CASSQTSGQETQYF. CDR3 coding DNA: TGTGCCAGCAGCCAGACTAGCGGCCAAGAGACCCAGTACTTC.

The CDR3 protein is CATAPGTSGNNEQFF. CDR3 bases: TGTGCCACCGCCCCCGGGACTAGCGGCAACAATGAGCAGTTCTTC. V and J are TRBV6-5 and TRBJ2-1; 11 bases are a match to TRBD2. The CDR3 extends over 15 amino acids. V shed 10 bases and J 5 bases; nucleotides not matched to a gene: 10. From germline, CDR1 is MNHEY and CDR2 SVGAGI.

V usage is TRBV2 and J usage is TRBJ1-6; TRBD1 matches 7 bases. Per the germline V gene, CDR1 is SNHLY and CDR2 is FYNNEI. V lost 1 base to trimming and J lost 14 bases; unmatched junction nucleotides: 11. The length of the CDR3 is 15 residues. The CDR3 loop reads CASSEGGTAFKALHF. DNA for the CDR3: TGTGCCAGCAGTGAAGGGGGGACAGCCTTTAAGGCCCTCCACTTT.

This sequence joins TRBV3-1 (or the pseudogene TRBV3-2) and TRBJ2-7, with a tentative D call TRBD2 (6 bases). CDR3 length equals 17 residues. Trimming removed 4 bases at V and 1 base at J, with 20 bases between. Germline-derived CDR1 and CDR2 are LGHDT and YNNKEL (reference sequence). The CDR3 sequence is CASSRKSGGAFSYEQYF. DNA of the CDR3: TGTGCCAGCAGCCGCAAGTCCGGAGGGGCCTTTTCCTACGAGCAGTACTTC.

This sequence joins TRBV5-1 and TRBJ1-1; D gene unclear. The length of the CDR3 is 12 residues. Trimming took off 4 bases at V and 0 bases at J, with 4 bases between the two ends. The germline V gene encodes CDR1 SGHRS and CDR2 YFSETQ. The CDR3 bases are TGCGCCAGCAGCGGCGTGAACACTGAAGCTTTCTTT. This gives the protein CASSGVNTEAFF.

The rearrangement uses TRBV27 and TRBJ1-5; D remains ambiguous. CDR1 MNHEY and CDR2 SMNVEV come from the germline V gene (reference sequence). V was trimmed by 8 bases and J by 6 bases, leaving 20 bases between them. The CDR3 spans 15 residues. Here the CDR3 reads CASCPLPRSGQPQHF. The CDR3 nucleotides read TGTGCCAGCTGCCCCCTACCGCGGTCGGGTCAGCCCCAGCATTTT.